By sample share, the clone carrying this T cell receptor beta chain is large (0.1 to 1%). Antigen specificity is unknown. There were TCR beta CDR3 regions amplified from RNA transcripts. When the TCR CDR3 underwent first-round RT-PCR, the HTBI primer set was used. MiXCR, run by TCRdb on the multiplex PCR reads, gives a single entry per CDR3 protein. In the table there are 500,000 to 750,000 distinct CDR3 sequences, about 45% of which are singletons. Diagnoses were made from clinical symptoms, serum measures (thyroxine and TRAb), thyroid ultrasound and orbital computed tomography. This sample was included in a study of T cells in Graves' hyperthyroidism and ophthalmopathy. Study results and caveats: Within blood appeared most thyroid clonotypes that had expanded above 0.001.

CDR3 length: 14 residues. Germline CDR1 reads SEHNR; CDR2 reads FQNEAQ (reference sequence). The ends lost 3 bases at V and 6 bases at J; junction bases unmatched: 4. This TCR came from a woman under 30 with Graves' hyperthyroidism. The chain combines TRBV7-9 with TRBJ1-4; 7 bases agree with TRBD1. Material for sequencing was peripheral blood or thyroid tissue (not recorded which). The CDR3 reads CASSLVGTDEKLFF. CDR3 nucleotide sequence: TGTGCCAGCAGCTTGGTAGGGACAGATGAAAAACTGTTTTTT. The full variable domain, rest sourced from reference TRBV7-9 and TRBJ1-4, is DTGVSQNPRHKITKRGQNVTFRCDPISEHNRLYWYRQTLGQGPEFLTYFQNEAQLEKSRLLSDRFSAERPKGSFSTLEIQRTEQGDSAMYLCASSLVGTDEKLFFGSGTQLSVL.